This T cell receptor (beta chain) was recovered during a study of CD8+ T cells in alopecia areata listed by TCRdb under 2018. For the study in its entirety: Treated patients were enrolled in an open-label pilot trial of oral tofacitinib, 5 to 10 mg twice daily, for moderate-to-severe alopecia areata. Patients received tofacitinib for 6 to 18 months and were then followed off drug for 6 months to check for delayed response and recurrence. Disease severity in treated patients was measured with the SALT score, which quantifies the percentage of affected scalp surface area. In both human patients and the C3H/HeJ mouse model, the study applied high-throughput TCRbeta sequencing to look at T cell clonal expansion in alopecia areata. In humans, TCRbeta sequencing was performed on scalp tissue and on sorted CD4+ and CD8+ peripheral blood T cells from healthy controls and from patients with patchy or totalis/universalis alopecia areata. Biopsies were taken from tofacitinib-treated patients at baseline and again at 4 and 24 weeks into treatment, and several of those patients also had a later scalp biopsy. Scalp clonality was compared across normal scalp (n=4), patchy alopecia areata scalp (n=8), and alopecia totalis/universalis scalp (n=8). RNA was obtained with the PAXgene miRNA kit for fixed scalp, the miRNeasy kit for PBMCs, and the RNeasy kit for mouse skin. immunoSEQ multiplex PCR using 35 Vbeta forward primers and 13 Jbeta reverse primers was used to amplify TCRbeta CDR3 regions. Study-wide conclusions, independent of this receptor: TCR sequences shared between patients were less clear than in mice, possibly partly because of HLA diversity in the patient population. Scalp clonality and the number of expanded CD8+ clones among the top 100 scalp clones were significantly decreased by tofacitinib. The treated cohort was small, with a single nonresponder, so links between baseline CD8+ expansion and response need larger studies. Unlike mouse skin, which is dominated by gammadelta T cells, normal human skin has resident alphabeta T cells that are also sequenced, and this complicates analysis of the scalp TCR repertoire. Many expanded lesional clones persisted in scalp and blood during tofacitinib treatment, which may partly explain relapse after stopping treatment. Compared with normal scalp, lesional scalp, particularly in alopecia totalis/universalis, had higher clonality and more expanded CD8+ clones, which suggests antigenic drive.

Libraries were prepared through the immunoSEQ multiplex PCR assay. RNA was extracted from all samples and reverse transcribed into cDNA as template for TCR sequencing. SuperScript III was used for first-strand cDNA synthesis, primed with a 2:1 mix of oligo-dT and random hexamers. A synthetic immune receptor repertoire was used to gauge amplification bias, and whatever bias remained was removed computationally. From the authors' description of their analysis: After raw reads were preprocessed to remove errors, the CDR3 was defined following IMGT conventions as running from the conserved cysteine to phenylalanine. To get clonality, Shannon entropy was normalized by log2 of the number of productive unique TCRs and the result was subtracted from 1. Whether each scalp clone was CD4 or CD8 was inferred by checking scalp TCRbeta sequences against the CD4 and CD8 repertoires from sorted blood. As stored in TCRdb, this immuneACCESS dataset retains in-frame rearrangements with V and J assigned. A fraction of the clones does not appear; measured against another copy, unresolved V genes explain less than half of the discrepancy, and the remainder lacks a known reason. The V and J calls and the clone size are those of that table, but D and trimming were determined from the DNA. The sample data list 150,000 to 200,000 clones, and 50% to 75% of these were observed just once. In total, the top ten clones hold roughly 17% of the sample.

The sample's treatment or condition label, in plain terms: oral pan-JAK inhibitor, 5-10 mg twice daily. Lesional scalp punch biopsies and peripheral blood were obtained from alopecia areata patients. After PBMCs were isolated by density centrifugation and stained for CD3, CD4 and CD8, a FACSAria was used to sort CD4+ and CD8+ T cells. For this clone: Its antigen target is currently unknown. No per-base quality is available; no much larger clone lies one base away.

The germline V gene encodes CDR1 GTSNPN and CDR2 SVGIG (reference sequence). Relative to germline, V is 4 bases shorter and J is 4 bases shorter, with 14 bases between their ends. From the cysteine up to the phenylalanine, the CDR3 has a length of 14 residues. Here the CDR3 DNA is all that survives: 42 bases in frame from base 1. The chain couples TRBV30 to TRBJ1-5, and TRBD1 may be the D gene, going by 6 matching bases. This TCR came from a human donor with alopecia areata. Source: CD4+ T cells sorted from blood, taken at approximately week 56, from a patient treated with tofacitinib. The CDR3 protein is CAWTSGALNQPQHF. The nucleotide sequence reads as follows: TGTGCCTGGACGTCAGGGGCGCTTAATCAGCCCCAGCATTTT.